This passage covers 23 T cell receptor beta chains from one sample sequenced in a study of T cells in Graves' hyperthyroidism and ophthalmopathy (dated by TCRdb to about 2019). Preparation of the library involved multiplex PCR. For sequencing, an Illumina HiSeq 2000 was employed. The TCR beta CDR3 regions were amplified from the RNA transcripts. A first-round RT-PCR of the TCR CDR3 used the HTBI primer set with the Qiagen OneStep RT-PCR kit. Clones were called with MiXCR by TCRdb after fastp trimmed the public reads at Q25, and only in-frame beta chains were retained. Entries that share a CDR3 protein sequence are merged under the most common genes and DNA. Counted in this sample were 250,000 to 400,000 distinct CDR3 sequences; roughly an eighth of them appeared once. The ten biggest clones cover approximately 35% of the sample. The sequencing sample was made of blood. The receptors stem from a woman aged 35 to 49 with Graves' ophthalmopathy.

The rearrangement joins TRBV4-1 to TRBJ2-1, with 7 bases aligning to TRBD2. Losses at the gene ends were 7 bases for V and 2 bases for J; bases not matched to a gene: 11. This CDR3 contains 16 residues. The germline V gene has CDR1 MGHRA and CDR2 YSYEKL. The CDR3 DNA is TGCGCCAGCATTACTAGCGTCTTCGATACCTACAATGAGCAGTTCTTC. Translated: CASITSVFDTYNEQFF.

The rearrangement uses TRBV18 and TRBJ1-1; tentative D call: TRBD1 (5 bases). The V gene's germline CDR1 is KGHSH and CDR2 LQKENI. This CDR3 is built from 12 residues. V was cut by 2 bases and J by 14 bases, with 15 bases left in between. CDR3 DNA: TGTGCCAGCTCACCATCGGATCAGGGTGCCTTCTTT. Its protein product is CASSPSDQGAFF.

CDR3 DNA: TGTGCCAGCAGTGACAGGCCGTACACCGGGGAGCTGTTTTTT. Its protein product is CASSDRPYTGELFF. The chain employs TRBV2 and TRBJ2-2; no clear D gene. Trimming removed 3 bases from V and 3 bases from J, with 8 bases in between. Germline V gene lookup returns CDR1 SNHLY and CDR2 FYNNEI. There are 14 residues in the CDR3. Complete variable domain (other parts from reference TRBV2 and TRBJ2-2): EPEVTQTPSHQVTQMGQEVILRCVPISNHLYFYWYRQILGQKVEFLVSFYNNEISEKSEIFDDQFSVERPDGSNFTLKIRSTKLEDSAMYFCASSDRPYTGELFFGEGSRLTVL.

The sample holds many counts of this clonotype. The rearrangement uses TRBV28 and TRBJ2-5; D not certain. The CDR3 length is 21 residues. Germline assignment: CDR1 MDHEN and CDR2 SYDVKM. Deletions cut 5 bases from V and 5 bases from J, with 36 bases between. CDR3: CASSATRVLRKGIGVAETQYF. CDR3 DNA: TGTGCCAGCAGTGCTACACGAGTACTTAGAAAGGGAATTGGCGTCGCGGAGACCCAGTACTTC.

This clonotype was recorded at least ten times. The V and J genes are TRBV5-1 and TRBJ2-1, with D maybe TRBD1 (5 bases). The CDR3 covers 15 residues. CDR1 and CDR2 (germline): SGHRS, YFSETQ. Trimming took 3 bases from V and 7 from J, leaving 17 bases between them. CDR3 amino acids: CASSSSRVKGNEQFF. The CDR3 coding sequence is TGCGCCAGCAGCTCGAGCAGGGTGAAGGGGAATGAGCAGTTCTTC.

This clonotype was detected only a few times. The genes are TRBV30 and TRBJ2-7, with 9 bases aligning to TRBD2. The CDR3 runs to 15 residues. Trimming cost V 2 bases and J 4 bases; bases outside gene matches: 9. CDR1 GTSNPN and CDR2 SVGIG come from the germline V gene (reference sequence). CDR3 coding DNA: TGTGCCTGGAGTTTCCCCCAGCGGGGGGTATACGAGCAGTACTTC. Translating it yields CAWSFPQRGVYEQYF.

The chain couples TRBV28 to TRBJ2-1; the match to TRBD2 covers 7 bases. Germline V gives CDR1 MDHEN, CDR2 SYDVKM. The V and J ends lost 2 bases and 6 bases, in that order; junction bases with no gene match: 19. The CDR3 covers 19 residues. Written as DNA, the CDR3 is TGTGCCAGCAGTTTACGAACCAGCTCCGTAAGCGGGACGTCCAATGAGCAGTTCTTC. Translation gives CASSLRTSSVSGTSNEQFF.

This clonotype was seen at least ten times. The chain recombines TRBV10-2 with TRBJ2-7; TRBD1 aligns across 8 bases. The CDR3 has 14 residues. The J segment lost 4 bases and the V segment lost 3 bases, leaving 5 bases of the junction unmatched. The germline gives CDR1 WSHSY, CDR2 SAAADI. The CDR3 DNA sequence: TGCGCCAGCAGTGACAGGGGGCGACAATACGAGCAGTACTTC. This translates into CASSDRGRQYEQYF.

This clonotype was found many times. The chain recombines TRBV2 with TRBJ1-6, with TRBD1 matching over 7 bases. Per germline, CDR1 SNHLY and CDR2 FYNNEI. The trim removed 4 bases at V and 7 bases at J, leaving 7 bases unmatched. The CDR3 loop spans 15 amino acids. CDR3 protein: CASSAQGGLNSPLHF. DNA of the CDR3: TGTGCCAGCAGTGCCCAAGGGGGCCTGAATTCACCCCTCCACTTT.

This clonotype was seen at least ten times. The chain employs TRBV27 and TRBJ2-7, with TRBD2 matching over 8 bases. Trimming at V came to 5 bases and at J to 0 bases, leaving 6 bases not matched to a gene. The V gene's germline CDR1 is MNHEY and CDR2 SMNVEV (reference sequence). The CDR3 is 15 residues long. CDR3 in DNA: TGTGCCAGCAGTAGAAAGGGACTAGTCTCCTACGAGCAGTACTTC. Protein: CASSRKGLVSYEQYF.

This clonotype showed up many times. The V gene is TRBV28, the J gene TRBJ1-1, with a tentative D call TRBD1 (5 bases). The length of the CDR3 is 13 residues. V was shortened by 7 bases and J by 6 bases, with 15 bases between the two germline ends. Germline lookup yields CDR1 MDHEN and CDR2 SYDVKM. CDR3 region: CASTQGTPPEAFF. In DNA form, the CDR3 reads TGTGCCAGCACCCAAGGGACCCCTCCTGAAGCTTTCTTT.

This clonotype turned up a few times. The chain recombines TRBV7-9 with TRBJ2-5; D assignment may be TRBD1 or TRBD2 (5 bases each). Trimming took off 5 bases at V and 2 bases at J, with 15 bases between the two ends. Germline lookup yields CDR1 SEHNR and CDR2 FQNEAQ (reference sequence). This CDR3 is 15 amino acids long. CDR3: CASSPRGWGQETQYF. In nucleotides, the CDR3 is TGTGCCAGCAGCCCCCGGGGCTGGGGGCAAGAGACCCAGTACTTC.

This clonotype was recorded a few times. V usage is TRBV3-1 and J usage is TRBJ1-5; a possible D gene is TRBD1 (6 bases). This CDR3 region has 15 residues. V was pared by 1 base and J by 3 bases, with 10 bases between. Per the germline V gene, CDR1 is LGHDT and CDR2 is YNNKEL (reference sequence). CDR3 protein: CASSQGRTDNQPQHF. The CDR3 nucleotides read TGTGCCAGCAGCCAAGGAAGGACAGACAATCAGCCCCAGCATTTT.

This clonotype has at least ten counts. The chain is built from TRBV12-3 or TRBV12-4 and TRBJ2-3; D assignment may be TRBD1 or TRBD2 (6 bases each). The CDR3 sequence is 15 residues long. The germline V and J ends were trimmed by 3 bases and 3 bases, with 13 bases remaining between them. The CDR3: CASSLIRGETDTQYF. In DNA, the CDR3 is TGTGCCAGCAGTTTGATTAGGGGGGAGACAGATACGCAGTATTTT.

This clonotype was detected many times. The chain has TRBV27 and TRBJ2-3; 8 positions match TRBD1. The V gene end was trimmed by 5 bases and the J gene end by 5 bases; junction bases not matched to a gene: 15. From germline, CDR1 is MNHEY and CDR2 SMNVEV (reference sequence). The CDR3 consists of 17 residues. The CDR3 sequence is CASSTYPGQEARDTQYF. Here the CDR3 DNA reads TGTGCCAGCAGTACTTACCCGGGACAGGAAGCGAGAGATACGCAGTATTTT.

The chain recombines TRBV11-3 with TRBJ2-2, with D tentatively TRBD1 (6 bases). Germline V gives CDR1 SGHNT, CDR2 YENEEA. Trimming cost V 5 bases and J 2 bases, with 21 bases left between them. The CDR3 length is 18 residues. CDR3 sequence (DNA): TGTGCCAGCAGCCCGCCTAACCCCCGGGACACCAACACCGGGGAGCTGTTTTTT. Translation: CASSPPNPRDTNTGELFF.

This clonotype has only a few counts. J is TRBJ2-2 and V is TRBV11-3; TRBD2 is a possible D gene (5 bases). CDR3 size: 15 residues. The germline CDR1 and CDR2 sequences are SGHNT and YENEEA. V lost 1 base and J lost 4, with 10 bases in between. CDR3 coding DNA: TGTGCCAGCAGCTTAGCTCCGGGGTCCACCGGGGAGCTGTTTTTT. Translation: CASSLAPGSTGELFF.

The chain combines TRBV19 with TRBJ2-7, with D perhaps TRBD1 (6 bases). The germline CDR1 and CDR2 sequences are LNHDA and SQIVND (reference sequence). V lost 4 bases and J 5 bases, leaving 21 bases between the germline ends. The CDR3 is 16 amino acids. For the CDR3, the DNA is TGTGCCAGTAGTAGGCCCGGGGACAAGTCCCCCCACGAGCAGTACTTC. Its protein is CASSRPGDKSPHEQYF. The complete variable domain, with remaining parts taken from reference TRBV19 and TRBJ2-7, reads DGGITQSPKYLFRKEGQNVTLSCEQNLNHDAMYWYRQDPGQGLRLIYYSQIVNDFQKGDIAEGYSVSREKKESFPLTVTSAQKNPTAFYLCASSRPGDKSPHEQYFGPGTRLTVT.

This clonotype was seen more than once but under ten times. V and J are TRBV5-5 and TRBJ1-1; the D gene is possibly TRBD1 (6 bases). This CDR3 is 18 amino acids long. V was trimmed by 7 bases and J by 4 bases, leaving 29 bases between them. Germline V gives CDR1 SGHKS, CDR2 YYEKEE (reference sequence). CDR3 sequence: CASEGRGFYSVVGTEAFF. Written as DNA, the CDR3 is TGTGCCAGCGAGGGCAGGGGCTTCTATTCTGTTGTCGGCACTGAAGCTTTCTTT.

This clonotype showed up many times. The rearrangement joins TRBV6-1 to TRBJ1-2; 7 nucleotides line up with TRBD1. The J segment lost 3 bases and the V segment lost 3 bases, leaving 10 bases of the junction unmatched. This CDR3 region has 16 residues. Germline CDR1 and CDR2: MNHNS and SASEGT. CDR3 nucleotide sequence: TGTGCCAGCAGTGACCAGGACAGGCCGGCACACTATGGCTACACCTTC. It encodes CASSDQDRPAHYGYTF.

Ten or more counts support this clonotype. The CDR3 is CSARDGLANIQETQYF. In nucleotides, the CDR3 is TGCAGTGCTAGAGATGGACTAGCGAACATCCAAGAGACCCAGTACTTC. The chain uses TRBV20-1 and TRBJ2-5, with 9 bases aligning to TRBD2. Germline V gene sequence: CDR1 DFQATT, CDR2 SNEGSKA (reference sequence). V trimming: 0 bases; J trimming: 1 base; junction bases outside the gene matches: 6. This CDR3 spans 16 amino acids.

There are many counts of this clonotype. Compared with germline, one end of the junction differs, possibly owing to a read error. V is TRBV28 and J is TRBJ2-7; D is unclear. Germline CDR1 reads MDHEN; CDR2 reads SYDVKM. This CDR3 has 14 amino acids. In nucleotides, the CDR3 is TGTGCCAGCAGTTTAGTAGCTTACTCCCACGAGCAGTACTTC. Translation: CASSLVAYSHEQYF.

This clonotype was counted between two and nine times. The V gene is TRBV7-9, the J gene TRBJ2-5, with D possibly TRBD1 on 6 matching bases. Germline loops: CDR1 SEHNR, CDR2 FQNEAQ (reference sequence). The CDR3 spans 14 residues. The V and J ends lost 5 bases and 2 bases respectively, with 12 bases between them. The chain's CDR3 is CASSRPGQQETQYF. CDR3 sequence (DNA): TGTGCCAGCAGCCGGCCTGGACAGCAAGAGACCCAGTACTTC.